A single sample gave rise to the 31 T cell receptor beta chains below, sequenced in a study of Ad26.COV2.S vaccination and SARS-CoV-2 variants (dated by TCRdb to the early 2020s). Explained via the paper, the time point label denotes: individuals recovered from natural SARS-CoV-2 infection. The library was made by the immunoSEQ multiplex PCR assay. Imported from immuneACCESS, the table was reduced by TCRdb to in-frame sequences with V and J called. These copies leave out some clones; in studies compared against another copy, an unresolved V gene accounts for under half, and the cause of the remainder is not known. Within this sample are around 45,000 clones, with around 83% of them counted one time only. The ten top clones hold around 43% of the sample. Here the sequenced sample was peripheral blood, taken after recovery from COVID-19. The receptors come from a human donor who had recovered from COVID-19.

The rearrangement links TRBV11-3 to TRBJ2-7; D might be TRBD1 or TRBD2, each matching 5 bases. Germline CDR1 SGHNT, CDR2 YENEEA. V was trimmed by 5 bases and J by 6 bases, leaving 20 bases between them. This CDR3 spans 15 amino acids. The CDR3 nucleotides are TGTGCCAGCAGCAGGGGTGGAGGACCTGGGAGCGAGCAGTACTTC. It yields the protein CASSRGGGPGSEQYF.

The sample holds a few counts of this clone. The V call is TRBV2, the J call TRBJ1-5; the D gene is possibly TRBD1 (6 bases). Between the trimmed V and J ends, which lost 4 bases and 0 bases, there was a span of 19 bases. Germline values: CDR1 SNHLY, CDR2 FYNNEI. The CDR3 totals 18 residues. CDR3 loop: CASSGGGGGDYSNQPQHF. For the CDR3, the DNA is TGTGCCAGCAGTGGAGGGGGTGGGGGAGATTATAGCAATCAGCCCCAGCATTTT. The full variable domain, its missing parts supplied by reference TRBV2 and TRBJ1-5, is EPEVTQTPSHQVTQMGQEVILRCVPISNHLYFYWYRQILGQKVEFLVSFYNNEISEKSEIFDDQFSVERPDGSNFTLKIRSTKLEDSAMYFCASSGGGGGDYSNQPQHFGDGTRLSIL.

In DNA, the CDR3 is TGTGCCACCAGTGATACACAGGGGGCGAAAGGAAAACTGTTTTTT. Protein sequence: CATSDTQGAKGKLFF. The V gene is TRBV24-1, the J gene TRBJ1-4; 9 bases agree with TRBD1. Germline values: CDR1 KGHDR, CDR2 SFDVKD. J was trimmed by 10 bases and V by 3 bases; bases with no gene match: 8. The CDR3 sequence is 15 residues long.

The CDR3: CAWSIDRGFPPTNEKLFF. CDR3 DNA: TGTGCCTGGAGTATCGACAGGGGTTTTCCCCCAACTAATGAAAAACTGTTTTTT. This chain uses TRBV30 with TRBJ1-4, with 8 nucleotides matching TRBD1. CDR1 GTSNPN and CDR2 SVGIG come from the germline V gene (reference sequence). The V segment lost 2 bases and the J segment 0 bases; nucleotides outside the gene matches: 11. The CDR3 is made up of 18 amino acids. Looking up the rest from reference TRBV30 and TRBJ1-4 gives the full variable domain: SQTIHQWPATLVQPVGSPLSLECTVEGTSNPNLYWYRQAAGRGLQLLFYSVGIGQISSEVPQNLSASRPQDRQFILSSKKLLLSDSGFYLCAWSIDRGFPPTNEKLFFGSGTQLSVL.

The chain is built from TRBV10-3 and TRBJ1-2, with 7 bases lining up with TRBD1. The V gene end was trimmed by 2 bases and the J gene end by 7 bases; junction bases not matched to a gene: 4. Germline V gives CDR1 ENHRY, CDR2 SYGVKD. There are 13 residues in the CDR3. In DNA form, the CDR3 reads TGTGCCATCAGTGAGCTACAGGGGACTGGCTACACCTTC. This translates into CAISELQGTGYTF.

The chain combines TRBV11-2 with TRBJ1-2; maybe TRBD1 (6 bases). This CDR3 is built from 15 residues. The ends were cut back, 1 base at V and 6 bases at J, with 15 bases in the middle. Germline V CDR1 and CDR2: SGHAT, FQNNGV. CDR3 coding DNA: TGTGCCAGCAGCTTAGGGCCCTCAGGGGAAGATGGCTACACCTTC. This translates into CASSLGPSGEDGYTF.

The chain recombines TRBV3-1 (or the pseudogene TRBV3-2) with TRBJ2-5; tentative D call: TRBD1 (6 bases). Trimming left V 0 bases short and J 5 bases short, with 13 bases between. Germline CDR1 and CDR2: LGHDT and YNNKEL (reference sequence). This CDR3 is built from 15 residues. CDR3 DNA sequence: TGTGCCAGCAGCCAAGATCCAGGGGCCGTGGAGACCCAGTACTTC. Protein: CASSQDPGAVETQYF.

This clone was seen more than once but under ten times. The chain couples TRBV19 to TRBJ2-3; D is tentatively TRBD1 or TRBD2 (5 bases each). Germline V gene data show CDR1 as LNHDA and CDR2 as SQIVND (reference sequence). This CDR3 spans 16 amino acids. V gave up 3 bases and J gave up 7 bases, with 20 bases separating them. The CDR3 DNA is TGTGCCAGTAGTATCTGGGACGGGACCTCACAGAATACGCAGTATTTT. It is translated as CASSIWDGTSQNTQYF. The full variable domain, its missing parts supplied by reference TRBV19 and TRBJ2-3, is DGGITQSPKYLFRKEGQNVTLSCEQNLNHDAMYWYRQDPGQGLRLIYYSQIVNDFQKGDIAEGYSVSREKKESFPLTVTSAQKNPTAFYLCASSIWDGTSQNTQYFGPGTRLTVL.

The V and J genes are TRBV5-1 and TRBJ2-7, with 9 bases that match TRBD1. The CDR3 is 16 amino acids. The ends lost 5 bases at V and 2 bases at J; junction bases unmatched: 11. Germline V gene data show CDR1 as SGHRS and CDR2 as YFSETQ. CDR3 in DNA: TGCGCCAGCAGGTACCCCGGACAGGGGCGAACCTACGAGCAGTACTTC. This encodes CASRYPGQGRTYEQYF.

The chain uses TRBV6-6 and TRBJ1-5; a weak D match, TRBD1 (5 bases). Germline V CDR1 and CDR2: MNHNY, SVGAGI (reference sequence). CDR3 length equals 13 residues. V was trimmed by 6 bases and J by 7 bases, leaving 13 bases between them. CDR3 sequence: CASSLRGGQPQHF. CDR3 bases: TGTGCCAGCAGCCTACGGGGGGGGCAGCCCCAGCATTTT.

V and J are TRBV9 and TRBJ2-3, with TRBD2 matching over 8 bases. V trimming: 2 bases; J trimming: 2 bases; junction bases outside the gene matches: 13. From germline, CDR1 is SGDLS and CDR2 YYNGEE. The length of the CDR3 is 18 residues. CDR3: CASSVPTSVSRITDTQYF. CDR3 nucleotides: TGTGCCAGCAGCGTGCCGACTAGCGTGTCCAGGATCACAGATACGCAGTATTTT.

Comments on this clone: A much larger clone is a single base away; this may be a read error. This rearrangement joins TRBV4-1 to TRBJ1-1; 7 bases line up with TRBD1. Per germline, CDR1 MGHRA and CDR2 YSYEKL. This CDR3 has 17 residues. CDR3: CTSSQVTRGQRGSEAFF. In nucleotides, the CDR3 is TGCACCAGCAGCCAAGTGACCCGGGGACAGCGTGGTTCAGAAGCTTTCTTT.

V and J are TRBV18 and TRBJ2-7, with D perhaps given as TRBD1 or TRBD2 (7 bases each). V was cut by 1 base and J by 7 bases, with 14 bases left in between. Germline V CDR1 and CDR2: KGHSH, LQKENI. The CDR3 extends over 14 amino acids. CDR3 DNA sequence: TGTGCCAGCTCACCACTTACAGGGGAGGGGGAGCAGTACTTC. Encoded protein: CASSPLTGEGEQYF.

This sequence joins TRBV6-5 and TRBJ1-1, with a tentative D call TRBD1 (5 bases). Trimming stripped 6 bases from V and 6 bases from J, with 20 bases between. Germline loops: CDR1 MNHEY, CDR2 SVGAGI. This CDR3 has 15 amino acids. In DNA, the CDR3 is TGTGCCAGCAGGGGAATTCAGGGTGGGGTGGCTGAAGCTTTCTTT. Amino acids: CASRGIQGGVAEAFF.

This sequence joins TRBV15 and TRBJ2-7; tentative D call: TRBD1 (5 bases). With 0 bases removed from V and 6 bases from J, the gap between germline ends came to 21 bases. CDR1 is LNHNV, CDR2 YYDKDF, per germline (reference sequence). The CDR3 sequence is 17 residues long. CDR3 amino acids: CATSRDTATALVGEQYV. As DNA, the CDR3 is TGTGCCACCAGCAGAGATACGGCGACAGCCCTAGTCGGCGAGCAGTACGTC.

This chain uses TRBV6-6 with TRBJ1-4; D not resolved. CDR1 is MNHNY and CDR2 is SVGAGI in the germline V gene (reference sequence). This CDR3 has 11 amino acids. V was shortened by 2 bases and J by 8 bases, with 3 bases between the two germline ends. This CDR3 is CASSYGEKLFF. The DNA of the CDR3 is TGTGCCAGCAGTTACGGGGAAAAACTGTTTTTT.

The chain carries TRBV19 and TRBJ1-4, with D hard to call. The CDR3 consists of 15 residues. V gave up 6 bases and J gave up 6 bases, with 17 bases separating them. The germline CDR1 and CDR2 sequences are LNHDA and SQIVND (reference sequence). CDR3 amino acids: CASSPEGNLYEKLFF. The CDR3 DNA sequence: TGTGCCAGTAGCCCGGAGGGCAACCTGTATGAAAAACTGTTTTTT.

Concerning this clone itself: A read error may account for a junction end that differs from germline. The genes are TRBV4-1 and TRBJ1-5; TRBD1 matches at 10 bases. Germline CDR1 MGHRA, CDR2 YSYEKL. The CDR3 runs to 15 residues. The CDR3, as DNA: TGCGCCAGCAGACAAGACAGGGGGCTCGGTCAGCCCCAGCATTTT. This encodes CASRQDRGLGQPQHF.

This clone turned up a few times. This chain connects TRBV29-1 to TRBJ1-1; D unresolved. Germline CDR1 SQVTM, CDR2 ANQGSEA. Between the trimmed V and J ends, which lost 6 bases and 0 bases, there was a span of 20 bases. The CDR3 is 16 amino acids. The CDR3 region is CSVRGGSGKLNTEAFF. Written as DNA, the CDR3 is TGCAGCGTCCGAGGCGGGTCGGGGAAACTGAACACTGAAGCTTTCTTT.

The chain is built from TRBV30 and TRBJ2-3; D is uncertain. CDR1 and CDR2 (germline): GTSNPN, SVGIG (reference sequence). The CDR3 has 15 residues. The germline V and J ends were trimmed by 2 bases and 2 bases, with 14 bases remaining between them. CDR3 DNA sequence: TGTGCCTGGAGTAGTGTAGCCGGCTACACAGATACGCAGTATTTT. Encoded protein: CAWSSVAGYTDTQYF.

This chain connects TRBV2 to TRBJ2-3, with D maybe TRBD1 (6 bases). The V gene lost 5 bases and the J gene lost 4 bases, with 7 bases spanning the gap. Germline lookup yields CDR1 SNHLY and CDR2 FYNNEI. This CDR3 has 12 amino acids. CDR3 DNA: TGTGCCAGCAGTTGGACAGCAGATACGCAGTATTTT. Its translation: CASSWTADTQYF. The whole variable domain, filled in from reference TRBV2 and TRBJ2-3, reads EPEVTQTPSHQVTQMGQEVILRCVPISNHLYFYWYRQILGQKVEFLVSFYNNEISEKSEIFDDQFSVERPDGSNFTLKIRSTKLEDSAMYFCASSWTADTQYFGPGTRLTVL.

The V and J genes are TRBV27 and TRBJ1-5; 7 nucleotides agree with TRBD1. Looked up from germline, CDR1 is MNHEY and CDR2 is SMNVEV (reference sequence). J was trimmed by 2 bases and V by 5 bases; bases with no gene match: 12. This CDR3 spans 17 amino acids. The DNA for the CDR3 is TGTGCCAGCAGTCCACGACAGGGACCGAGGGGCAATCAGCCCCAGCATTTT. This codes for CASSPRQGPRGNQPQHF.

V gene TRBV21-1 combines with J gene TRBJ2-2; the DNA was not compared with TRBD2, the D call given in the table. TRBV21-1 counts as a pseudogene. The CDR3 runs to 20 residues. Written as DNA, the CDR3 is TGTGCCAGCAGCCACTGGGGGGGGGCCTCCCCCCCACCGAACACCGGGGAGCTGTTTTTT. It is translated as CASSHWGGASPPPNTGELFF.

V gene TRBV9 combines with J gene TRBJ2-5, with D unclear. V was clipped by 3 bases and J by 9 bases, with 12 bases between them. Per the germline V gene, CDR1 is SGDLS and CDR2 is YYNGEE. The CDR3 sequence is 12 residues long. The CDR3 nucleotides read TGTGCCAGCAGCGGGGCCCTAGGCGCCCAGTACTTC. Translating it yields CASSGALGAQYF.

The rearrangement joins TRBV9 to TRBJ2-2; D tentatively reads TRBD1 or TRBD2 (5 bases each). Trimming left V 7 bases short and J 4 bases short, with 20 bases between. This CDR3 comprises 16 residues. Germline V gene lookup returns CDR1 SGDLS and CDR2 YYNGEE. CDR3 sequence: CASRPGDLLSTGELFF. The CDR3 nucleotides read TGTGCCAGCCGGCCTGGGGACCTCCTTTCCACCGGGGAGCTGTTTTTT.

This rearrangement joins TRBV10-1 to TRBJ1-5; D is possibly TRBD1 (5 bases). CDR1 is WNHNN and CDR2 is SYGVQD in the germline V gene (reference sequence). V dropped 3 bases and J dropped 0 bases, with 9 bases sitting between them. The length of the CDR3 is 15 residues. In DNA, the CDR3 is TGCGCCAGCAGTGAAGGGGAGCATAGCAATCAGCCCCAGCATTTT. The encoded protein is CASSEGEHSNQPQHF.

The CDR3 DNA reads TGTGCCAGTCGGTTTGCAACTAATGAAAAACTGTTTTTT. Encoded protein: CASRFATNEKLFF. The rearrangement uses TRBV28 and TRBJ1-4; D not resolved. Germline values: CDR1 MDHEN, CDR2 SYDVKM. V was cut by 9 bases and J by 0 bases, with 8 bases left in between. The CDR3 is 13 amino acids.

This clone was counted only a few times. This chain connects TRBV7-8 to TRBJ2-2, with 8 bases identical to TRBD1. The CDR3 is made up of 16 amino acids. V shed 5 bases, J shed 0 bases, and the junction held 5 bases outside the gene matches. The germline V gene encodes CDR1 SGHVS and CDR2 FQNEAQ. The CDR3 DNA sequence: TGTGCCAGCAGCCGACCGGGACAGGCGAACACCGGGGAGCTGTTTTTT. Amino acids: CASSRPGQANTGELFF.

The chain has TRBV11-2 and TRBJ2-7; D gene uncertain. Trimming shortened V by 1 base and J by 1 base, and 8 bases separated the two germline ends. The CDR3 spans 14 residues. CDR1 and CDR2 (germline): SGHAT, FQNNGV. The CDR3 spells CASSLGISSYEQYF. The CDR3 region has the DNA TGTGCCAGCAGCTTAGGTATCTCGTCCTACGAGCAGTACTTC.

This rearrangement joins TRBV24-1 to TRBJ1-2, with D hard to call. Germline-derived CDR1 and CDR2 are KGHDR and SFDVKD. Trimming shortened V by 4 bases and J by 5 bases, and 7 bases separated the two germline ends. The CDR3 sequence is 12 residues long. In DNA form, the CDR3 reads TGTGCCACCAGTGACCCAAAGTATGGCTACACCTTC. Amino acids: CATSDPKYGYTF.

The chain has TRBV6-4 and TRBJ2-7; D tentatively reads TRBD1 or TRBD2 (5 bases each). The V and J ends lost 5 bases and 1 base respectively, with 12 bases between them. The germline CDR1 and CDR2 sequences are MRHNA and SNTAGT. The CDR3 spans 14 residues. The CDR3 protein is CASSPRDGSYEQYF. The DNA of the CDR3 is TGTGCCAGCAGTCCCCGGGACGGATCCTACGAGCAGTACTTC.